This T cell receptor (beta chain) was recovered during a study of blood T cell repertoires in COVID-19. This CDR3 region has 13 residues. In germline, CDR1 is MNHNY, CDR2 SVGAGI (reference sequence). After removal of 5 bases from V and 5 bases from J, the junction contained 3 bases not matched to a gene. Profiled with immunoSEQ multiplex PCR; TCRdb holds only in-frame clones, not every one. This sample has about 89,000 clones, with about 83% found just once. The TCR comes from a human donor in a cohort sampled during active COVID-19. The sequencing sample was made of peripheral blood. The chain joins TRBV6-6 to TRBJ2-7; TRBD1 agrees at 10 bases. The CDR3 loop reads CASSRGTGDEQYF. For the CDR3, the DNA is TGTGCCAGCAGTAGGGGGACAGGGGACGAGCAGTACTTC.